This entry lists 13 T cell receptor beta chains sequenced from one sample in a study of T cell responses to AZD1222 COVID-19 vaccine. The assay was immunoSEQ multiplex PCR, and TCRdb's table has in-frame clones only and misses some. The sample includes about 200,000 clones, roughly 92% of them seen just once. Sequencing used peripheral blood, obtained 28 days after the second AZD1222 dose. These receptors were taken from an adult who received the AZD1222 COVID-19 vaccine.

The chain combines TRBV4-2 with TRBJ1-2; D perhaps matches TRBD1 (6 bases). Germline V gene lookup returns CDR1 LGHNA and CDR2 YNFKEQ. The length of the CDR3 is 15 residues. Trimming took off 5 bases at V and 0 bases at J, with 13 bases between the two ends. The chain's CDR3 is CASSKRQDSNYGYTF. Written as DNA, the CDR3 is TGTGCCAGCAGCAAAAGACAGGATTCTAACTATGGCTACACCTTC.

The CDR3 region is CAIRETGPSYGYTF. For the CDR3, the DNA is TGTGCCATCAGAGAAACCGGACCTTCCTATGGCTACACCTTC. This chain uses TRBV10-3 with TRBJ1-2; D remains unclear. CDR1 and CDR2 from the germline V gene are ENHRY and SYGVKD. This CDR3 contains 14 residues. V lost 6 bases and J lost 4, with 15 bases in between.

CDR3 protein: CSPGWGTEAFF. In DNA form, the CDR3 reads TGCAGTCCAGGATGGGGCACTGAAGCTTTCTTT. The chain couples TRBV20-1 to TRBJ1-1, with D hard to call. Trimming shortened V by 8 bases and J by 4 bases, and 11 bases separated the two germline ends. Germline values: CDR1 DFQATT, CDR2 SNEGSKA (reference sequence). This CDR3 is 11 amino acids long.

V gene TRBV7-3 combines with J gene TRBJ2-3; 10 nucleotides agree with TRBD2. This CDR3 has 15 amino acids. V lost 6 bases to trimming and J lost 1 base; unmatched junction nucleotides: 4. From germline, CDR1 is SGHTA and CDR2 FQGTGA. The CDR3 protein is CASSYSGGRTDTQYF. The CDR3 DNA is TGTGCCAGCAGTTATAGCGGGGGGCGCACAGATACGCAGTATTTT. The entire variable domain, with the rest obtained from reference TRBV7-3 and TRBJ2-3, is as follows: GAGVSQTPSNKVTEKGKYVELRCDPISGHTALYWYRQSLGQGPEFLIYFQGTGAADDSGLPNDRFFAVRPEGSVSTLKIQRTERGDSAVYLCASSYSGGRTDTQYFGPGTRLTVL.

As DNA, the CDR3 is TGTGCCAGCAGCCCCGGGACACTGGCAGAAAAACTGTTTTTT. Its protein product is CASSPGTLAEKLFF. The rearrangement uses TRBV3-1 (or the pseudogene TRBV3-2) and TRBJ1-4; possibly TRBD1 for D (6 bases). V was shortened by 4 bases and J by 8 bases, with 14 bases between the two germline ends. CDR1 and CDR2 from the germline V gene are LGHDT and YNNKEL (reference sequence). The CDR3 covers 14 residues.

V and J are TRBV5-4 and TRBJ1-2, with TRBD1 identical over 9 bases. Germline lookup yields CDR1 SGHNT and CDR2 YYREEE (reference sequence). V was clipped by 2 bases and J by 4 bases; unmatched bases: 18. The CDR3 extends over 19 amino acids. This CDR3 is CASSFPSFRQGGTGYGYTF. As DNA, the CDR3 is TGTGCCAGCAGCTTCCCCTCGTTTAGACAGGGGGGGACGGGCTATGGCTACACCTTC.

The chain carries TRBV14 and TRBJ2-1, with a weak D call TRBD2 (6 bases). Germline lookup yields CDR1 SGHDN and CDR2 FVKESK. Trimming removed 3 bases from V and 6 bases from J, with 9 bases in between. This CDR3 has 13 amino acids. In nucleotides, the CDR3 is TGTGCCAGCAGCCAGGGACTTCTCAATGAGCAGTTCTTC. This translates into CASSQGLLNEQFF.

The V and J genes are TRBV28 and TRBJ2-3; D is undetermined. V lost 7 bases and J lost 0, with 14 bases in between. The CDR3 loop spans 15 amino acids. CDR1 and CDR2 from the germline V gene are MDHEN and SYDVKM. The chain's CDR3 is CASTYILGSTDTQYF. The DNA for the CDR3 is TGTGCCAGCACTTATATCCTGGGTAGCACAGATACGCAGTATTTT.

This clone appeared once. The CDR3 region has the DNA TGTGCCAGCAGCCCCCGCGGTGACAGGGGAAATTCACCCCTCCACTTT. It specifies CASSPRGDRGNSPLHF. The J gene is TRBJ1-6, the V gene TRBV7-2; TRBD1 matches at 8 bases. The CDR3 is 16 residues long. V dropped 5 bases and J dropped 7; count of bases not matched to a gene: 10. CDR1 SGHTA and CDR2 FQGNSA come from the germline V gene.

The chain employs TRBV30 and TRBJ1-2; no clear D gene. The CDR3 loop spans 13 amino acids. Germline V gives CDR1 GTSNPN, CDR2 SVGIG (reference sequence). V shed 0 bases and J shed 4 bases, with 9 bases lying between them. CDR3: CAWSVGGTYGYTF. DNA for the CDR3: TGTGCCTGGAGTGTAGGCGGTACCTATGGCTACACCTTC. The full variable domain, its missing parts supplied by reference TRBV30 and TRBJ1-2, is SQTIHQWPATLVQPVGSPLSLECTVEGTSNPNLYWYRQAAGRGLQLLFYSVGIGQISSEVPQNLSASRPQDRQFILSSKKLLLSDSGFYLCAWSVGGTYGYTFGSGTRLTVV.

The chain links TRBV30 to TRBJ1-4; TRBD1 aligns across 7 bases. CDR3 length: 14 amino acids. Germline V gene sequence: CDR1 GTSNPN, CDR2 SVGIG (reference sequence). Trimming at V came to 1 base and at J to 3 bases, leaving 2 bases not matched to a gene. CDR3 amino acids: CAWSGGQSNEKLFF. As DNA, the CDR3 is TGTGCCTGGAGTGGGGGACAGTCTAATGAAAAACTGTTTTTT.

Here the CDR3 DNA reads TGTGCCAGCAGCCAAGAAGGGAACACTGAAGCTTTCTTT. This gives the protein CASSQEGNTEAFF. The chain employs TRBV14 and TRBJ1-1; D gene unclear. This CDR3 comprises 13 residues. Germline V gene lookup returns CDR1 SGHDN and CDR2 FVKESK. Trimming removed 0 bases from V and 1 base from J, with 3 bases in between.

The chain has TRBV10-3 and TRBJ1-5; TRBD1 matches 7 bases. V was pared by 7 bases and J by 7 bases, with 10 bases of the junction left unmatched. From germline, CDR1 is ENHRY and CDR2 SYGVKD. The CDR3 spans 14 residues. The CDR3 here is CAIKGSQGGQPQHF. The DNA for the CDR3 is TGTGCCATCAAAGGGAGTCAGGGGGGCCAGCCCCAGCATTTT.